The 26 T cell receptor beta chains below all came from one sample that was sequenced in a study of blood T cell repertoires in COVID-19. TCRdb keeps only in-frame clones here, not all; method: immunoSEQ multiplex PCR. The repertoire holds 150,000 to 160,000 clones, with 80% to 90% as singletons. The source material was peripheral blood. The receptor source for this set is a woman aged 70 to 79 with acute or convalescent COVID-19.

The CDR3 sequence: CASSLYRTAYYNEQFF. CDR3 DNA sequence: TGTGCCAGCAGTTTATATCGGACTGCTTATTACAATGAGCAGTTCTTC. The V call is TRBV27, the J call TRBJ2-1, with D maybe TRBD2 (5 bases). This CDR3 comprises 16 residues. V lost 1 base and J lost 4, with 14 bases in between. Germline CDR1 MNHEY, CDR2 SMNVEV (reference sequence).

The rearrangement links TRBV7-8 to TRBJ1-2, with D hard to call. With 0 bases removed from V and 2 bases from J, the gap between germline ends came to 10 bases. The CDR3 consists of 15 residues. Germline CDR1 reads SGHVS; CDR2 reads FQNEAQ. This CDR3 is CASSLALSANYGYTF. CDR3 in DNA: TGTGCCAGCAGCTTAGCTCTTAGCGCCAACTATGGCTACACCTTC.

The gene calls are TRBV7-2 and TRBJ2-1, with no clear D. Germline assignment: CDR1 SGHTA and CDR2 FQGNSA. Trimming pared 5 bases from V and 0 bases from J, leaving 17 bases between. This CDR3 has 17 residues. CDR3 sequence: CASSLQAAATSYNEQFF. The CDR3 bases are TGTGCCAGCAGCCTCCAAGCCGCGGCTACCTCCTACAATGAGCAGTTCTTC.

The chain carries TRBV5-6 and TRBJ1-6, with 7 bases fitting TRBD1. Unmatched junction bases numbered 16, after V lost 2 bases and J lost 5 bases. CDR1 and CDR2 from the germline V gene are SGHDT and YYEEEE. There are 19 residues in the CDR3. The CDR3 bases are TGTGCCAGCAGCTTCACAATCTCCCTTAACAGGGGTAATAATTCACCCCTCCACTTT. This codes for CASSFTISLNRGNNSPLHF.

V usage is TRBV13 and J usage is TRBJ2-7; a possible D gene is TRBD2 (6 bases). CDR1 and CDR2 (germline): PRHDT, FYEKMQ (reference sequence). The CDR3 covers 15 residues. V was pared by 5 bases and J by 0 bases, with 14 bases between. CDR3 sequence reads: CASSPGLQNSYEQYF. CDR3 DNA: TGTGCCAGCAGCCCAGGACTACAAAACTCCTACGAGCAGTACTTC. Variable domain in full (rest from reference TRBV13 and TRBJ2-7): AAGVIQSPRHLIKEKRETATLKCYPIPRHDTVYWYQQGPGQDPQFLISFYEKMQSDKGSIPDRFSAQQFSDYHSELNMSSLELGDSALYFCASSPGLQNSYEQYFGPGTRLTVT.

The chain links TRBV15 to TRBJ1-2, with 10 bases fitting TRBD1. The CDR3 length is 16 residues. From germline, CDR1 is LNHNV and CDR2 YYDKDF (reference sequence). J lost 8 bases, V lost 4 bases, and 13 bases had no gene match. The CDR3, as DNA: TGTGCCACCAGCATGGGACAGGGGATTTGGTTAGTCGGCTACACCTTC. Its translation is CATSMGQGIWLVGYTF.

This chain links TRBV9 with TRBJ1-2; D is unresolved. Trimming left V 0 bases short and J 4 bases short, with 13 bases between. The germline CDR1 and CDR2 sequences are SGDLS and YYNGEE. The CDR3 contains 15 residues. The CDR3 here is CASSVASQSLYGYTF. The CDR3 nucleotides are TGTGCCAGCAGCGTAGCTTCCCAGTCGCTCTATGGCTACACCTTC.

The DNA of the CDR3 is TGTGCCAGCTCACCACAACAGGGATATGACACTGAAGCTTTCTTT. It is translated as CASSPQQGYDTEAFF. This chain links TRBV18 with TRBJ1-1, with a tentative D call TRBD1 (6 bases). V was cut by 1 base and J by 3 bases, with 12 bases left in between. Germline CDR1 KGHSH, CDR2 LQKENI. This CDR3 contains 15 residues.

The chain recombines TRBV5-1 with TRBJ2-6; TRBD2 agrees at 10 bases. Trimming took 0 bases from V and 0 from J; bases not matched to a gene: 0. This CDR3 has 17 amino acids. In germline, CDR1 is SGHRS, CDR2 YFSETQ. The CDR3 loop is CASSLGTSGSGANVLTF. The CDR3 region has the DNA TGCGCCAGCAGCTTGGGGACTAGCGGCTCTGGGGCCAACGTCCTGACTTTC.

The genes are TRBV28 and TRBJ1-6; D is undetermined. The CDR3 loop spans 12 amino acids. The germline CDR1 and CDR2 sequences are MDHEN and SYDVKM. Trimming took 5 bases from V and 11 from J, leaving 10 bases between them. The CDR3 is CASSSGGPPLHF. The DNA of the CDR3 is TGTGCCAGCAGTAGCGGAGGTCCACCCCTCCACTTT.

The V call is TRBV5-1, the J call TRBJ1-2; no clear D gene. V lost 4 bases and J 2 bases, leaving 9 bases between the germline ends. The germline CDR1 and CDR2 sequences are SGHRS and YFSETQ. This CDR3 spans 13 amino acids. The CDR3 sequence: CASSAAGNYGYTF. The CDR3, as DNA: TGCGCCAGCAGCGCGGCCGGGAACTATGGCTACACCTTC.

This clone was observed a single time. V is TRBV19 and J is TRBJ1-5, with 9 bases that match TRBD1. V was pared by 3 bases and J by 0 bases, with 9 bases of the junction left unmatched. The CDR3 length is 18 residues. The germline V gene has CDR1 LNHDA and CDR2 SQIVND (reference sequence). Here the CDR3 DNA reads TGTGCCAGTAGTATTTTACAGGGGGCAATATATAGCAATCAGCCCCAGCATTTT. This gives the protein CASSILQGAIYSNQPQHF.

The chain uses TRBV30 and TRBJ1-6; 8 bases align to TRBD1. V trimming: 3 bases; J trimming: 6 bases; junction bases outside the gene matches: 4. Per germline, CDR1 GTSNPN and CDR2 SVGIG (reference sequence). CDR3 length equals 14 residues. CDR3 nucleotide sequence: TGTGCCTGGAGACTCAGGGGGCTTAATTCACCCCTCCACTTT. Encoded protein: CAWRLRGLNSPLHF.

The CDR3 reads CASSLRDRASSYNEQFF. CDR3 DNA sequence: TGTGCCAGCAGCTTAAGAGACAGGGCATCCTCCTACAATGAGCAGTTCTTC. V is TRBV7-3 and J is TRBJ2-1; 7 nucleotides match TRBD1. Germline-derived CDR1 and CDR2 are SGHTA and FQGTGA. J was trimmed by 0 bases and V by 1 base; bases with no gene match: 6. This CDR3 region has 17 residues.

This clone was observed a few times. This chain uses TRBV18 with TRBJ1-2; tentative D call: TRBD1 (5 bases). Germline V gives CDR1 KGHSH, CDR2 LQKENI. Trimming removed 8 bases at V and 1 base at J, with 11 bases between. The CDR3 has 13 amino acids. CDR3 loop: CASLRGDNYGYTF. The DNA of the CDR3 is TGTGCCAGCCTGCGGGGGGATAACTATGGCTACACCTTC. The variable domain in full, with the rest retrieved from reference TRBV18 and TRBJ1-2, is NAGVMQNPRHLVRRRGQEARLRCSPMKGHSHVYWYRQLPEEGLKFMVYLQKENIIDESGMPKERFSAEFPKEGPSILRIQQVVRGDSAAYFCASLRGDNYGYTFGSGTRLTVV.

The chain uses TRBV5-4 and TRBJ2-1, with 9 nucleotides matching TRBD1. This CDR3 region has 15 residues. Germline V lookup: CDR1 SGHNT, CDR2 YYREEE (reference sequence). J gave up 6 bases and V 6 bases, and 10 bases lay outside the gene matches. The CDR3 loop is CASIPTTGGSNEQFF. For the CDR3, the DNA is TGTGCCAGCATCCCGACGACAGGGGGAAGCAATGAGCAGTTCTTC.

The J gene is TRBJ1-6, the V gene TRBV27, with 9 nucleotides matching TRBD1. Losses at the gene ends were 6 bases for V and 5 bases for J; bases not matched to a gene: 8. Germline V CDR1 and CDR2: MNHEY, SMNVEV (reference sequence). The CDR3 is 16 residues long. CDR3 loop: CASRPDRGANNSPLHF. The CDR3 DNA reads TGTGCCAGCAGACCGGACAGGGGAGCGAATAATTCACCCCTCCACTTT.

The rearrangement joins TRBV4-3 to TRBJ2-3; tentative D call: TRBD2 (6 bases). Deletions cut 3 bases from V and 0 bases from J, with 16 bases between. The CDR3 covers 17 residues. Germline V CDR1 and CDR2: LGHNA, YSLEER. The CDR3 loop reads CASSQGWGLDSTDTQYF. As DNA, the CDR3 is TGCGCCAGCAGCCAGGGATGGGGACTCGATAGCACAGATACGCAGTATTTT.

This clone was detected only a few times. The genes are TRBV7-4 and TRBJ1-6; tentatively, D is TRBD1 (5 bases). Per the germline V gene, CDR1 is SGHVT and CDR2 is SQSDAQ. The ends were cut back, 7 bases at V and 5 bases at J, with 18 bases in the middle. The CDR3 consists of 16 residues. The CDR3 DNA is TGTGCCAGCAACTTCGTGAGGACACCTGATAATTCACCCCTCCACTTT. Amino acid sequence: CASNFVRTPDNSPLHF.

The gene calls are TRBV5-1 and TRBJ1-3, with 8 bases lining up with TRBD1. This CDR3 region has 13 residues. The germline CDR1 and CDR2 sequences are SGHRS and YFSETQ. After removal of 4 bases from V and 4 bases from J, the junction contained 1 base not matched to a gene. CDR3 residues: CASSPGGGNTIYF. CDR3 coding DNA: TGCGCCAGCAGCCCAGGGGGCGGAAACACCATATATTTT.

The V call is TRBV4-1, the J call TRBJ1-2; 7 positions agree with TRBD1. The CDR3 contains 16 residues. With V trimmed by 0 bases and J by 2 bases, 6 bases remained unmatched. Germline CDR1 is MGHRA and CDR2 is YSYEKL. The CDR3: CASSQELTGQNYGYTF. In DNA, the CDR3 is TGCGCCAGCAGCCAAGAACTTACGGGACAGAACTATGGCTACACCTTC.

This chain uses TRBV25-1 with TRBJ1-1; tentatively, D is TRBD1 (6 bases). CDR1 MGHDK and CDR2 SYGVNS come from the germline V gene. The V end was cut by 2 bases, the J end by 5 bases, with 15 bases between. This CDR3 has 15 residues. This chain's CDR3 is CASSEGGGGRTEAFF. The CDR3 coding sequence is TGTGCCAGCAGTGAAGGAGGGGGAGGGAGGACTGAAGCTTTCTTT.

The CDR3 nucleotides read TGTGCCAGCAGTTACGCGGGGGGCGACTATGGCTACACCTTC. Translated: CASSYAGGDYGYTF. The J gene is TRBJ1-2, the V gene TRBV6-2 or TRBV6-3; a weak D match, TRBD1 (6 bases). The CDR3 is 14 amino acids. Germline loops: CDR1 MNHEY, CDR2 SVGEGT. Trimming took off 2 bases at V and 3 bases at J, with 10 bases between the two ends.

In DNA, the CDR3 is TGTGCCAGCAGCCTACCGGGACAGGAGGGTACCGGGGAGCTGTTTTTT. Protein product: CASSLPGQEGTGELFF. This chain connects TRBV7-9 to TRBJ2-2; TRBD1 aligns across 8 bases. The ends lost 5 bases at V and 5 bases at J; junction bases unmatched: 10. The CDR3 has 16 residues. CDR1 and CDR2 (germline): SEHNR, FQNEAQ (reference sequence).

The chain combines TRBV29-1 with TRBJ1-1; 7 bases are a match to TRBD1. Per the germline V gene, CDR1 is SQVTM and CDR2 is ANQGSEA. This CDR3 is built from 12 residues. V trimming: 6 bases; J trimming: 6 bases; junction bases outside the gene matches: 7. CDR3 sequence (DNA): TGCAGCGTCGGTCGACAGGGCTCTGAAGCTTTCTTT. Its translation: CSVGRQGSEAFF. Combining the CDR3 with reference TRBV29-1 and TRBJ1-1 gives the whole variable domain SAVISQKPSRDICQRGTSLTIQCQVDSQVTMMFWYRQQPGQSLTLIATANQGSEATYESGFVIDKFPISRPNLTFSTLTVSNMSPEDSSIYLCSVGRQGSEAFFGQGTRLTVV.

The chain employs TRBV5-6 and TRBJ2-3; TRBD2 aligns across 8 bases. Germline trimming cut 5 bases from V and 2 bases from J; bases unmatched to any gene: 10. The CDR3 spans 16 residues. Germline loops: CDR1 SGHDT, CDR2 YYEEEE. The CDR3 reads CASRLRGAGATDTQYF. The CDR3 region has the DNA TGTGCCAGCAGATTGCGGGGGGCCGGGGCCACAGATACGCAGTATTTT. Supplemented by reference TRBV5-6 and TRBJ2-3, the full variable domain reads DAGVTQSPTHLIKTRGQQVTLRCSPKSGHDTVSWYQQALGQGPQFIFQYYEEEERQRGNFPDRFSGHQFPNYSSELNVNALLLGDSALYLCASRLRGAGATDTQYFGPGTRLTVL.